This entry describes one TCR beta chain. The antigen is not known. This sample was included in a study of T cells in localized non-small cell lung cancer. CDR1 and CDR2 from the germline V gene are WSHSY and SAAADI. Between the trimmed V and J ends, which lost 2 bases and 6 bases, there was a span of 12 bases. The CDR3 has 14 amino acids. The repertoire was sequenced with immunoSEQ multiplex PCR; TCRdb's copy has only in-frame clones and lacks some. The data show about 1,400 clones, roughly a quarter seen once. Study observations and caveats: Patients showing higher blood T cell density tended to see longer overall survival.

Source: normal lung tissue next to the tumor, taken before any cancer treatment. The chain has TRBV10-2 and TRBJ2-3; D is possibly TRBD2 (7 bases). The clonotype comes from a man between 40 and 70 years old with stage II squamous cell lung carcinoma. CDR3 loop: CASSEAGAGDTQYF. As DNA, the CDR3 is TGCGCCAGCAGTGAGGCGGGGGCCGGGGATACGCAGTATTTT.